The present T cell receptor (beta chain) was sequenced within a study of cytotoxic CD8 clonotypes in ibrutinib-treated CLL. Study-level information: Enrolment comprised some 10 relapsed/refractory and roughly 15 treatment-naive patients; 17 were IGHV unmutated. The study's findings and limits: Sample timing was unmatched between remission and later-progressing patients; lymph nodes unstudied.

Concerning this clone itself: Its target is unknown.

Produced via immunoSEQ multiplex PCR; TCRdb's table is partial and in-frame only. Of about 130,000 clones listed, around three quarters are singletons. The germline V gene encodes CDR1 MNHEY and CDR2 SVGAGI. Trimming left V 1 base short and J 4 bases short, with 7 bases between. This CDR3 contains 13 residues. The material was PBMCs, obtained after 12 months of ibrutinib treatment. The gene calls are TRBV6-5 and TRBJ1-1; D perhaps matches TRBD1 (5 bases). The TCR comes from a human donor with chronic lymphocytic leukemia. CDR3 sequence (DNA): TGTGCCAGCAGTTACTGGGGGTTCACTGAAGCTTTCTTT. Its translation: CASSYWGFTEAFF.